Included here is one T cell receptor beta chain sequence, with context. The antigen remains undetermined. The sample comes from a study of OX40 agonist ivuxolimab in advanced cancers. Study as a whole: The study reported partial responses in three patients: one hepatocellular carcinoma, two cutaneous melanoma. Study findings and constraints: CD4+ and CD8+ T cells in blood underwent clonal expansion by week 6 at 0.1 to 3.0 mg/kg.

Some clones are missing from TCRdb's copy, which holds only in-frame ones; the method was immunoSEQ multiplex PCR. The table has roughly 64,000 clones, roughly 84% seen once. With 3 bases removed from V and 4 bases from J, the gap between germline ends came to 7 bases. This CDR3 is 13 amino acids long. CDR1 is SGHAT, CDR2 FQDESV, per germline (reference sequence). The sample was CD4+ or CD8+ T cells sorted from blood, taken in a trial of the OX40 agonist ivuxolimab. The chain has TRBV11-1 and TRBJ1-3, with D hard to call. The source is an adult with an advanced solid tumor such as melanoma, head and neck, liver or kidney cancer. DNA for the CDR3: TGTGCCAGCAGCTTTGTTCCCGGAAACACCATATATTTT. It encodes CASSFVPGNTIYF.